The 26 T cell receptor beta chains presented below share a single source sample, sequenced in a study of tumor-infiltrating lymphocytes in glioblastoma multiforme. TCR beta libraries were built from RNA through three nested multiplex PCR rounds using modified ARM-PCR. TCRdb analysed the multiplex PCR reads with MiXCR anew, one entry per CDR3 protein. The sample contains 10,000 to 15,000 distinct CDR3 sequences, roughly 64% of which appear only once. The sequenced sample consisted of brain tumor tissue. The receptors stem from a male donor with glioblastoma.

This clonotype appeared once. A junction end diverges from the germline sequence, so it may reflect a read error. The chain couples TRBV6-1 to TRBJ2-1, with D unresolved. The CDR3 loop spans 15 amino acids. Per the germline V gene, CDR1 is MNHNS and CDR2 is SASEGT. CDR3 in amino acids: CASSGEAVAYNEQFF. The CDR3 DNA follows: TGCGCCAGCAGTGGAGAAGCCGTAGCATACAATGAGCAGTTCTTC.

Ten or more counts support this clonotype. This sequence joins TRBV30 and TRBJ2-7, with TRBD1 as a possible D gene (6 bases). V was cut by 4 bases and J by 3 bases, with 16 bases left in between. Germline assignment: CDR1 GTSNPN and CDR2 SVGIG (reference sequence). This CDR3 has 14 amino acids. CDR3: CAWNLPGHFYEQYF. CDR3 nucleotides: TGTGCCTGGAATCTCCCGGGACACTTCTACGAGCAGTACTTC.

In the case of this clonotype: At one boundary the junction diverges from the germline segment, which might be a read error. The chain employs TRBV11-2 and TRBJ1-5; D gene uncertain. The CDR3 is 13 residues long. Per the germline V gene, CDR1 is SGHAT and CDR2 is FQNNGV. The CDR3 DNA is TGTGCCAGCAGCTTAACGACGGGTCAGCCACAGCATTTT. Translated, it gives CASSLTTGQPQHF.

This clonotype was detected many times. The V call is TRBV10-3, the J call TRBJ2-1, with 7 bases fitting TRBD2. V dropped 6 bases and J dropped 5; count of bases not matched to a gene: 7. The CDR3 extends over 14 amino acids. Germline CDR1 ENHRY, CDR2 SYGVKD. The CDR3 loop reads CAISRGGADNEQFF. In nucleotides, the CDR3 is TGTGCCATCAGCCGCGGGGGAGCGGACAATGAGCAGTTCTTC.

The chain joins TRBV11-3 to TRBJ1-1; D uncertain. Germline V gene lookup returns CDR1 SGHNT and CDR2 YENEEA. V lost 5 bases and J 0 bases, leaving 7 bases between the germline ends. The CDR3 is made up of 13 amino acids. The CDR3, as DNA: TGTGCCAGCAGCGAGAGGTTGAACACTGAAGCTTTCTTT. This sequence encodes CASSERLNTEAFF.

This clonotype was recorded at least ten times. This could be a read error, since a much larger clone is one nucleotide away. The chain links TRBV10-3 to TRBJ1-2, with 7 bases fitting TRBD1. This CDR3 contains 17 residues. Germline-derived CDR1 and CDR2 are ENHRY and SYGVKD. In DNA, the CDR3 is TGTGCCACCAGTGGTAGCCTCGGGACAGAATTTAACTATGGCTACACCTTC. Encoded protein: CATSGSLGTEFNYGYTF.

As for this clonotype: A read error may produce the germline difference seen at one junction end. The chain recombines TRBV12-3 or TRBV12-4 with TRBJ2-1; 7 nucleotides line up with TRBD2. This CDR3 has 18 amino acids. The CDR3, as DNA: TGTGGCAGCAACCTCCTTACGGATCTAGAGCGGGGCAACAATGAGCAGTTCTTC. Protein sequence: CGSNLLTDLERGNNEQFF.

Points on this clonotype: Germline and junction disagree at one end, which may indicate a read error. This chain connects TRBV4-2 to TRBJ1-1; D gene uncertain. The germline V gene encodes CDR1 LGHNA and CDR2 YNFKEQ. The CDR3 has 13 amino acids. The CDR3 region has the DNA TGTGCCAGCAGCCAAGGGTCAGAAACTGAAGCTCTCTTT. Its translation: CASSQGSETEALF.

About this clonotype: Mismatch with germline at one junction end may stem from a read error. The chain joins TRBV4-2 to TRBJ2-7; D is unclear. Germline loops: CDR1 LGHNA, CDR2 YNFKEQ. This CDR3 is 13 amino acids long. Written as DNA, the CDR3 is TGTGCCAGCAGCCAAGGAGACAACTCTCGGAAGTGCTTC. This encodes CASSQGDNSRKCF.

In regard to this clonotype: The junction differs from germline at one of its ends, possibly a read error. This chain joins TRBV29-1 and TRBJ1-1, with unresolved D. Germline CDR1 reads SQVTM; CDR2 reads ANQGSEA. The CDR3 is made up of 13 amino acids. The CDR3 region is CSVDSPDSTEALF. In nucleotides, the CDR3 is TGCAGCGTTGATAGTCCAGATAGCACTGAAGCTCTCTTT. The full variable domain, its missing parts supplied by reference TRBV29-1 and TRBJ1-1, is SAVISQKPSRDICQRGTSLTIQCQVDSQVTMMFWYRQQPGQSLTLIATANQGSEATYESGFVIDKFPISRPNLTFSTLTVSNMSPEDSSIYLCSVDSPDSTEALFGQGTRLTVV.

Details on this clonotype: This likely comes from a read error, as the CDR3 has no conserved phenylalanine or tryptophan at its end. The V and J genes are TRBV6-5 and TRBJ1-1; TRBD1 might be the D (5 bases). The CDR3 consists of 14 residues. The V gene's germline CDR1 is MNHEY and CDR2 SVGAGI. The CDR3 loop is CACSYSIWGKGAFI. DNA for the CDR3: TGTGCCTGCAGTTACTCGATCTGGGGGAAGGGAGCTTTCATT.

V gene TRBV29-1 combines with J gene TRBJ2-7; D unclear. Germline-derived CDR1 and CDR2 are SQVTM and ANQGSEA. Trimming stripped 2 bases from V and 2 bases from J, with 19 bases between. This CDR3 contains 16 residues. Here the CDR3 DNA reads TGCAGCGTTGAAAACAGCGCAACGAGAGGCCCCTACGAGCAGTACTTC. Translating gives CSVENSATRGPYEQYF.

This clonotype was seen once. The junction differs from germline at one of its ends, possibly a read error. The chain couples TRBV11-2 to TRBJ2-1; D remains unclear. Germline V gene sequence: CDR1 SGHAT, CDR2 FQNNGV. The CDR3 spans 16 residues. CDR3 sequence: CVSSLDLVGSYNELFF. The CDR3 DNA is TGTGTCAGCAGCTTAGATTTAGTGGGCTCCTACAATGAGCTGTTCTTC. The full variable domain, in which reference TRBV11-2 and TRBJ2-1 provide the parts outside the CDR3, is EAGVAQSPRYKIIEKRQSVAFWCNPISGHATLYWYQQILGQGPKLLIQFQNNGVVDDSQLPKDRFSAERLKGVDSTLKIQPAKLEDSAVYLCVSSLDLVGSYNELFFGPGTRLTVL.

In this sample, this clonotype turned up once. One end of the junction is discordant with germline, which a read error may explain. The V and J genes are TRBV6-2 or TRBV6-3 and TRBJ2-7; the D gene is possibly TRBD2 (6 bases). The CDR3 loop spans 14 amino acids. Germline V lookup: CDR1 MNHEY, CDR2 SVGEGT. This CDR3 reads CVSRLGVSGYGQYF. The CDR3 DNA reads TGTGTCAGCAGGCTTGGGGTTAGCGGTTACGGGCAGTACTTC.

The rearrangement joins TRBV11-1 to TRBJ2-7; 7 nucleotides line up with TRBD1. CDR3 length: 14 amino acids. Germline V lookup: CDR1 SGHAT, CDR2 FQDESV (reference sequence). The junction had 9 bases not matched to a gene; V was cut back by 6 bases and J by 4 bases. The CDR3 here is CASSDRDRVYEQYF. The CDR3 DNA follows: TGTGCCAGCAGTGATCGTGACAGGGTTTACGAGCAGTACTTC.

This clonotype has ten or more counts. This chain joins TRBV28 and TRBJ2-7; 9 bases match TRBD2. Germline values: CDR1 MDHEN, CDR2 SYDVKM. After removal of 6 bases from V and 5 bases from J, the junction contained 11 bases not matched to a gene. The CDR3 contains 15 residues. CDR3 in DNA: TGTGCCAGCAGGCCCTTAGCGGGAGAGGCGAACGAGCAGTACTTC. This gives the protein CASRPLAGEANEQYF.

The chain joins TRBV11-2 to TRBJ2-7; 9 bases map to TRBD1. The J segment lost 2 bases and the V segment lost 9 bases, leaving 11 bases of the junction unmatched. This CDR3 region has 15 residues. The germline V gene encodes CDR1 SGHAT and CDR2 FQNNGV. The CDR3: CASTIPGQGAYEQYF. In nucleotides, the CDR3 is TGTGCCAGTACCATTCCGGGACAGGGCGCCTACGAGCAGTACTTC.

In the case of this clonotype: This may arise from a read error, as a much more abundant clone is one base away. The chain employs TRBV5-1 and TRBJ2-5, with D unresolved. Germline CDR1 and CDR2: SGHRS and YFSETQ. The CDR3 covers 13 residues. CDR3 protein: CASGTVREETQCF. The DNA of the CDR3 is TGCGCCAGCGGCACCGTAAGAGAAGAGACCCAGTGCTTC.

A remark on this clonotype: Because the CDR3's place on the DNA is in doubt, the DNA is left out and the CDR3 is given as listed by TCRdb. V is TRBV20-1 and J is TRBJ1-1. Including both end residues, the CDR3 is 15 amino acids long. From germline, CDR1 is DFQATT and CDR2 SNEGSKA (reference sequence). The CDR3 sequence is CSARDGWGLGSGAFF.

On this clonotype itself: At one end the junction does not follow the germline gene, possibly because of a read error. The chain employs TRBV6-2 or TRBV6-3 and TRBJ2-3, with 7 nucleotides matching TRBD1. CDR3 size: 15 residues. The germline V gene has CDR1 MNHEY and CDR2 SVGEGT. CDR3 sequence reads: CASSWDSVNTDTQYF. The CDR3 DNA reads TGTGCCAGCAGTTGGGACAGTGTGAACACAGATACGCAATATTTT.

By frequency in the sample, this clonotype is medium-sized. V is TRBV5-5 and J is TRBJ2-1, with TRBD2 matching over 8 bases. With 0 bases clipped from V and 8 bases from J, the junction kept 10 bases outside the gene matches. The germline gives CDR1 SGHKS, CDR2 YYEKEE (reference sequence). CDR3 length: 16 residues. The DNA for the CDR3 is TGTGCCAGCAGCTTGGATTTCGGGAGGGTTATGTATGAGCAGTTCTTC. Translating gives CASSLDFGRVMYEQFF.

Concerning this clonotype itself: One end of the junction is discordant with germline, which a read error may explain. This chain uses TRBV20-1 with TRBJ2-2; the D call may be TRBD1 or TRBD2 (5 bases each). The CDR3 spans 12 residues. From germline, CDR1 is DFQATT and CDR2 SNEGSKA (reference sequence). CDR3 in DNA: TGCAGTGCTCGAGATCGGGGACGTCGGATGTTTTTT. This codes for CSARDRGRRMFF.

Remarks on this clonotype: Lacking the conserved final phenylalanine or tryptophan, this CDR3 likely reflects a read error. The chain employs TRBV5-4 and TRBJ2-1; 7 bases map to TRBD1. This CDR3 is built from 15 residues. CDR1 and CDR2 (germline): SGHNT, YYREEE (reference sequence). As DNA, the CDR3 is TGTGCCAGCAGCTTGGCAGGACAGGCCTATAATGAGCAGTTCTTA. It specifies CASSLAGQAYNEQFL.

The gene calls are TRBV11-2 and TRBJ2-7; no firm D call. The V end lost 5 bases, the J end lost 3 bases, and 20 bases lay between the germline ends. CDR3 length equals 16 residues. Per germline, CDR1 SGHAT and CDR2 FQNNGV. CDR3 sequence: CASSHLEPWISYEQYF. The CDR3 nucleotides are TGTGCCAGCAGCCACTTGGAGCCATGGATAAGCTACGAGCAGTACTTC.

On this clonotype: A much larger clone differs from this one at a single base, so this may be a read error. The V call is TRBV18, the J call TRBJ2-1; D not resolved. CDR3 size: 12 residues. The V gene's germline CDR1 is KGHSH and CDR2 LQKENI. CDR3 DNA: TGTGCCGGCTCGACCCTTACCATAGAGCAGTTCTTC. Translating gives CAGSTLTIEQFF.

Notes on this clonotype: This CDR3 is missing its conserved last phenylalanine or tryptophan, likely due to a read error. CDR3 nucleotides: TGTGCCAGCAGTCTCCGGTCGACTAGCGATTACAACGAGCAGTTCCTC. As protein: CASSLRSTSDYNEQFL. The chain couples TRBV6-6 to TRBJ2-1; 8 bases are shared with TRBD2. This CDR3 has 16 residues. CDR1 MNHNY and CDR2 SVGAGI come from the germline V gene (reference sequence).